These 22 T cell receptor beta chains were all obtained from the same sample, sequenced in a study of blood T cells in healthy people across ages. The use of a sample-barcoded 5' primer and a J-beta primer mix characterized a second PCR of roughly 6 to 11 cycles. One entry per CDR3 protein results from TCRdb running MiXCR on the 5' RACE reads. The sample shows approximately 790,000 distinct CDR3 sequences, approximately 59% of them seen only once. Sequencing was done on a sample of blood. These receptor sequences come from a man in his thirties or forties in good health.

The chain is built from TRBV5-1 and TRBJ2-7; D uncertain. Germline V lookup: CDR1 SGHRS, CDR2 YFSETQ. The V end lost 6 bases, the J end lost 0 bases, and 16 bases lay between the germline ends. The CDR3 contains 15 residues. This CDR3 is CASTIGTLSSYEQYF. The CDR3 DNA sequence: TGCGCCAGCACCATCGGAACCTTGAGCTCCTACGAGCAGTACTTC. The full variable domain, with the rest looked up from reference TRBV5-1 and TRBJ2-7, is KAGVTQTPRYLIKTRGQQVTLSCSPISGHRSVSWYQQTPGQGLQFLFEYFSETQRNKGNFPGRFSGRQFSNSRSEMNVSTLELGDSALYLCASTIGTLSSYEQYFGPGTRLTVT.

For this clonotype: At one of its ends the junction is not consistent with the germline gene, which may arise from a read error. V usage is TRBV12-3 or TRBV12-4 and J usage is TRBJ2-3; the D call may be TRBD1 or TRBD2 (7 bases each). The CDR3 length is 14 residues. The CDR3 loop reads CASSPGGTTDAQYF. The CDR3 region has the DNA TGTGCCAGCAGCCCAGGGGGGACTACAGATGCGCAGTATTTT.

This rearrangement joins TRBV6-2 or TRBV6-3 to TRBJ2-3; a possible D gene is TRBD2 (6 bases). The CDR3 extends over 15 amino acids. Trimming took off 3 bases at V and 2 bases at J, with 12 bases between the two ends. Germline V gene data show CDR1 as MNHEY and CDR2 as SVGEGT. CDR3 sequence reads: CASSYTRGNTDTQYF. CDR3 coding DNA: TGTGCCAGCAGTTATACACGGGGGAACACAGATACGCAGTATTTT.

V usage is TRBV6-4 and J usage is TRBJ2-2; 8 bases align to TRBD1. There are 14 residues in the CDR3. J lost 10 bases, V lost 5 bases, and 9 bases had no gene match. Germline V lookup: CDR1 MRHNA, CDR2 SNTAGT. The CDR3 nucleotides read TGTGCCAGCAGTAAGGACAGGGATTCTATGGAGCTGTTTTTT. It specifies CASSKDRDSMELFF.

The V gene is TRBV7-2, the J gene TRBJ1-2; 9 bases match TRBD1. From germline, CDR1 is SGHTA and CDR2 FQGNSA. J gave up 5 bases and V 6 bases, and 7 bases lay outside the gene matches. The length of the CDR3 is 14 residues. The CDR3 loop is CASRTGGPLYGYTF. CDR3 sequence (DNA): TGTGCCAGCAGAACAGGGGGCCCCCTTTATGGCTACACCTTC.

A remark on this clonotype: One base away lies a much larger clone, so this may be a sequencing read error. The chain is built from TRBV6-2 or TRBV6-3 and TRBJ2-7; D gene unclear. Germline loops: CDR1 MNHEY, CDR2 SVGEGT. This CDR3 comprises 11 residues. The CDR3: CTSSMGNEQYF. DNA of the CDR3: TGTACCAGCAGTATGGGCAACGAGCAGTACTTC.

The chain recombines TRBV2 with TRBJ2-5; 10 positions match TRBD1. CDR3 size: 15 residues. The germline gives CDR1 SNHLY, CDR2 FYNNEI. The CDR3 nucleotides are TGTGTCGTAATGGGGACAGGGGCCTTCAGGGAGACCCAGTACTTC. Translated: CVVMGTGAFRETQYF.

This clonotype has a handful of counts. The chain is built from TRBV6-5 and TRBJ1-5; no definite D call. CDR1 MNHEY and CDR2 SVGAGI come from the germline V gene. The V end lost 4 bases, the J end lost 6 bases, and 13 bases lay between the germline ends. The CDR3 is 14 amino acids. The CDR3 nucleotides read TGTGCCAGCAGTTCGATTGGCTTGGGTCAGCCCCAGCATTTT. This gives the protein CASSSIGLGQPQHF.

The chain carries TRBV28 and TRBJ2-1, with 8 bases that match TRBD1. V shed 6 bases, J shed 7 bases, and the junction held 2 bases outside the gene matches. This CDR3 spans 12 amino acids. Per the germline V gene, CDR1 is MDHEN and CDR2 is SYDVKM. The CDR3 loop is CASRRQGNEQFF. Here the CDR3 DNA reads TGTGCCAGCAGGAGACAGGGGAATGAGCAGTTCTTC.

J is TRBJ1-4 and V is TRBV12-3 or TRBV12-4; 7 bases map to TRBD1. J gave up 10 bases and V 6 bases, and 5 bases lay outside the gene matches. The CDR3 contains 12 residues. The CDR3 protein is CASSIDRAKLFF. For the CDR3, the DNA is TGTGCCAGCAGCATAGACAGGGCAAAACTGTTTTTT.

This clonotype occurred a few times. The V call is TRBV7-9, the J call TRBJ1-6; D may be TRBD1 (5 bases). Germline CDR1 reads SEHNR; CDR2 reads FQNEAQ (reference sequence). CDR3 length equals 14 residues. V lost 3 bases, J lost 9 bases, and 12 bases lay in between. CDR3 in DNA: TGTGCCAGCAGCTTGGGACGGGCGGCTTCACCCCTCCACTTT. Translated, it gives CASSLGRAASPLHF.

This chain connects TRBV9 to TRBJ2-3; D not certain. Trimming took 6 bases from V and 0 from J, leaving 14 bases between them. The germline V gene encodes CDR1 SGDLS and CDR2 YYNGEE. The CDR3 loop spans 15 amino acids. CDR3 sequence (DNA): TGTGCCAGCACGCCATCTAGAGCTAGCACAGATACGCAGTATTTT. As protein: CASTPSRASTDTQYF.

The CDR3 sequence: CASSVSSFQPQHF. The CDR3 coding sequence is TGTGCCAGCAGCGTAAGTTCCTTTCAGCCCCAGCATTTT. The rearrangement links TRBV14 to TRBJ1-5; D not resolved. From germline, CDR1 is SGHDN and CDR2 FVKESK. V was clipped by 5 bases and J by 6 bases, with 11 bases between them. The CDR3 is 13 amino acids.

The chain has TRBV4-1 and TRBJ2-7; D unclear. The CDR3 has 14 residues. Deletions cut 4 bases from V and 0 bases from J, with 10 bases between. Looked up from germline, CDR1 is MGHRA and CDR2 is YSYEKL. CDR3 sequence (DNA): TGCGCCAGCAGCCCTGAACGTATCTCCTACGAGCAGTACTTC. Its translation: CASSPERISYEQYF.

This clonotype turned up a few times. The chain uses TRBV6-5 and TRBJ2-2, with D uncertain. The CDR3 runs to 12 residues. V dropped 6 bases and J dropped 5 bases, with 7 bases sitting between them. Germline loops: CDR1 MNHEY, CDR2 SVGAGI. CDR3: CASRLLTGELFF. The CDR3, as DNA: TGTGCCAGCAGATTGTTGACCGGGGAGCTGTTTTTT.

J is TRBJ2-7 and V is TRBV28; tentative D call: TRBD2 (5 bases). This CDR3 spans 15 amino acids. Trimming took 3 bases from V and 3 from J, leaving 15 bases between them. Germline loops: CDR1 MDHEN, CDR2 SYDVKM. The DNA for the CDR3 is TGTGCCAGCAGTTTGGAAGTCCAGAGGGTCTACGAGCAGTACTTC. It specifies CASSLEVQRVYEQYF.

The chain combines TRBV13 with TRBJ1-1, with 7 nucleotides matching TRBD1. V shed 6 bases, J shed 3 bases, and the junction held 10 bases outside the gene matches. Germline V CDR1 and CDR2: PRHDT, FYEKMQ (reference sequence). The CDR3 totals 15 residues. DNA of the CDR3: TGTGCCAGCAGTCCTCCTACAGGGGTGGACACTGAAGCTTTCTTT. Protein: CASSPPTGVDTEAFF.

The V gene is TRBV29-1, the J gene TRBJ1-1; D not certain. The V and J ends lost 7 bases and 5 bases respectively, with 11 bases between them. This CDR3 has 11 residues. Per the germline V gene, CDR1 is SQVTM and CDR2 is ANQGSEA. CDR3 sequence (DNA): TGCAGCGGAATAGGTCGGACTGAAGCTTTCTTT. Translation: CSGIGRTEAFF.

The chain uses TRBV9 and TRBJ2-5; D is tentatively TRBD1 or TRBD2 (5 bases each). V lost 3 bases, J lost 2 bases, and 17 bases lay in between. The CDR3 contains 16 residues. CDR1 SGDLS and CDR2 YYNGEE come from the germline V gene. CDR3: CASSAHPGTEQETQYF. The CDR3 DNA is TGTGCCAGCAGCGCCCATCCCGGGACCGAACAAGAGACCCAGTACTTC.

For this clonotype: This may be a read error, as it is one base from a much larger clone. J is TRBJ2-1 and V is TRBV7-2; D remains ambiguous. CDR1 and CDR2 from the germline V gene are SGHTA and FQGNSA. The V end was cut by 5 bases, the J end by 5 bases, with 13 bases between. The CDR3 covers 14 residues. The CDR3 loop reads CASSVSKIHNEQFF. As DNA, the CDR3 is TGTGCCAGCAGCGTAAGCAAAATCCACAATGAGCAGTTCTTC.

The chain carries TRBV3-1 and TRBJ2-1, with a tentative D call TRBD2 (6 bases). The CDR3 is 17 residues long. Trimming took off 7 bases at V and 7 bases at J, with 26 bases between the two ends. From germline, CDR1 is LGHDT and CDR2 YNNKEL (reference sequence). The CDR3 DNA reads TGTGCCAGCACCCTTAATCCCGGGACTTCACCATGGAATGAGCAGTTCTTC. The encoded protein is CASTLNPGTSPWNEQFF.

The chain combines TRBV5-1 with TRBJ2-4, with TRBD1 as a possible D gene (6 bases). The DNA end is more similar to TRBJ2-7, so the J call may be wrong. The CDR3 length is 14 residues. The germline V gene encodes CDR1 SGHRS and CDR2 YFSETQ. The CDR3: CASSYNRASYEQYF. CDR3 coding DNA: TGCGCCAGCAGTTATAACAGGGCCTCCTACGAGCAGTACTTC.